Following are 24 T cell receptor beta chains from one sample sequenced in a study of human T cells and chemical hapten exposure (dated by TCRdb to the early 2020s). Library prep was done by RACE. Sequencer: NextSeq 500. TCRdb ran its own pipeline on the public reads, namely fastp trimming at Q25 and MiXCR clone calling, and kept in-frame beta chains. A single entry per CDR3 protein holds the most common genes and DNA from its merged rows. The sample yields some 79,000 distinct CDR3 sequences; about 9.4% were counted once. The ten biggest clones cover less than 5% of the sample. Explained via the paper, the time point label denotes: patch test 2, 6 weeks after DPC sensitization. What the treatment or condition label conveys for this sample: therapeutic diphenylcyclopropenone sensitization with weekly scalp DPC. The sequences come from whole blood, collected in connection with sensitization to the hapten diphenylcyclopropenone (DPC). Every receptor here comes from a woman between 45 and 65 years old with alopecia areata. Some clones in this sample may be carry-over from other donors' samples.

This clonotype was counted ten times or more. The V gene is TRBV6-5, the J gene TRBJ2-6; no reliable D call. V was shortened by 5 bases and J by 0 bases, with 11 bases between the two germline ends. Germline CDR1 reads MNHEY; CDR2 reads SVGAGI. CDR3 size: 16 residues. CDR3 sequence reads: CASSEDPHSGANVLTF. The CDR3 DNA is TGTGCCAGCAGTGAGGACCCCCACTCTGGGGCCAACGTCCTGACTTTC.

This clonotype was seen repeatedly, ten times or more. The V gene is TRBV4-1, the J gene TRBJ1-5; the D gene is possibly TRBD1 (6 bases). V was shortened by 0 bases and J by 5 bases, with 8 bases between the two germline ends. The CDR3 has 14 residues. Germline assignment: CDR1 MGHRA and CDR2 YSYEKL. DNA for the CDR3: TGCGCCAGCAGCCAAGATGGGGGCTATCAGCCCCAGCATTTT. Amino acids: CASSQDGGYQPQHF.

This clonotype has a count of ten or more. The V and J genes are TRBV29-1 and TRBJ1-3; D gene ambiguous. Germline values: CDR1 SQVTM, CDR2 ANQGSEA. Trimming removed 3 bases at V and 2 bases at J, with 5 bases between. The CDR3 consists of 12 residues. The CDR3 region is CSVEQPGNTIYF. CDR3 coding DNA: TGCAGCGTTGAGCAGCCTGGAAACACCATATATTTT.

This rearrangement joins TRBV7-2 to TRBJ2-3, with 7 bases identical to TRBD2. Trimming took 2 bases from V and 0 from J; bases not matched to a gene: 2. CDR1 SGHTA and CDR2 FQGNSA come from the germline V gene. The length of the CDR3 is 15 residues. The CDR3 sequence is CASSLLAASTDTQYF. CDR3 coding DNA: TGTGCCAGCAGCTTACTAGCGGCTAGCACAGATACGCAGTATTTT.

This chain connects TRBV6-2 or TRBV6-3 to TRBJ2-7, with a tentative D call TRBD1 (6 bases). The V gene lost 8 bases and the J gene lost 3 bases, with 8 bases spanning the gap. The length of the CDR3 is 11 residues. Germline V CDR1 and CDR2: MNHEY, SVGEGT. CDR3 coding DNA: TGTGCCAGCGGACAGAACTACGAGCAGTACTTC. It is translated as CASGQNYEQYF.

The J gene is TRBJ2-1, the V gene TRBV5-1; 7 bases are shared with TRBD1. The CDR3 has 16 amino acids. J was trimmed by 0 bases and V by 4 bases; bases with no gene match: 7. CDR1 and CDR2 (germline): SGHRS, YFSETQ. As DNA, the CDR3 is TGCGCCAGCAGCGGCCCGGGACAGAGCTCCTACAATGAGCAGTTCTTC. The encoded protein is CASSGPGQSSYNEQFF.

At least ten counts were recorded for this clonotype. The V call is TRBV2, the J call TRBJ1-2; possibly TRBD1 for D (6 bases). Germline V lookup: CDR1 SNHLY, CDR2 FYNNEI. The CDR3 runs to 13 residues. Trimming took off 5 bases at V and 2 bases at J, with 9 bases between the two ends. The CDR3 DNA reads as TGTGCCAGCAGTCCGGACAGAAACTATGGCTACACCTTC. It encodes CASSPDRNYGYTF.

This clonotype was seen ten or more times. The V and J genes are TRBV3-1 and TRBJ1-4; 8 bases match TRBD1. This CDR3 comprises 15 residues. The V gene's germline CDR1 is LGHDT and CDR2 YNNKEL (reference sequence). Germline trimming cut 3 bases from V and 8 bases from J; bases unmatched to any gene: 8. CDR3 nucleotide sequence: TGTGCCAGCAGCCAGGAGACAGGGGTGATCGAAAAACTGTTTTTT. This gives the protein CASSQETGVIEKLFF. The whole variable domain, remainder taken from reference TRBV3-1 and TRBJ1-4, is DTAVSQTPKYLVTQMGNDKSIKCEQNLGHDTMYWYKQDSKKFLKIMFSYNNKELIINETVPNRFSPKSPDKAHLNLHINSLELGDSAVYFCASSQETGVIEKLFFGSGTQLSVL.

V usage is TRBV7-2 and J usage is TRBJ2-3; D possibly corresponds to TRBD1 (6 bases). V dropped 1 base and J dropped 3 bases, with 8 bases sitting between them. The CDR3 contains 14 residues. CDR1 is SGHTA, CDR2 FQGNSA, per germline. The CDR3 nucleotides are TGTGCCAGCAGCTTAGGCACAGGGACAGATACGCAGTATTTT. It specifies CASSLGTGTDTQYF.

This clonotype was seen only a few times. The chain is built from TRBV2 and TRBJ1-4; 11 positions agree with TRBD1. CDR3 length: 16 amino acids. The trim removed 6 bases at V and 4 bases at J, leaving 7 bases unmatched. Germline V gene data show CDR1 as SNHLY and CDR2 as FYNNEI. In DNA form, the CDR3 reads TGTGCCAGCAGACAAGGACAGGGGGCCGGTAATGAAAAACTGTTTTTT. This translates into CASRQGQGAGNEKLFF.

This clonotype occurred a few times. The gene calls are TRBV6-1 and TRBJ2-6; either TRBD1 or TRBD2 may supply D (5 bases each). Looked up from germline, CDR1 is MNHNS and CDR2 is SASEGT. Trimming removed 6 bases from V and 1 base from J, with 19 bases in between. The CDR3 sequence is 18 residues long. The CDR3 DNA follows: TGTGCCAGCAGACAGGAGTTCGGAGGTTTTTCTGGGGCCAACGTCCTGACTTTC. Translated: CASRQEFGGFSGANVLTF.

This clonotype was seen many times. V and J are TRBV7-2 and TRBJ2-7; 7 nucleotides match TRBD2. The CDR3 totals 15 residues. Germline CDR1 is SGHTA and CDR2 is FQGNSA. V was clipped by 5 bases and J by 0 bases; unmatched bases: 7. CDR3 sequence reads: CASSRNPGGSYEQYF. The CDR3 nucleotides read TGTGCCAGCAGCCGAAATCCGGGAGGCTCCTACGAGCAGTACTTC.

This clonotype was observed at least ten times. The chain carries TRBV3-1 and TRBJ2-3; tentative D call: TRBD1 (6 bases). V was clipped by 5 bases and J by 2 bases, with 14 bases between them. CDR1 and CDR2 from the germline V gene are LGHDT and YNNKEL (reference sequence). CDR3 size: 15 residues. The CDR3 nucleotides are TGTGCCAGCAGCAGGGATTGGGGGCTCACAGATACGCAGTATTTT. Protein product: CASSRDWGLTDTQYF.

This rearrangement joins TRBV14 to TRBJ2-5, with 13 bases identical to TRBD2. CDR1 and CDR2 from the germline V gene are SGHDN and FVKESK. The CDR3 consists of 15 residues. V shed 5 bases and J 5 bases; nucleotides not matched to a gene: 5. In nucleotides, the CDR3 is TGTGCCAGCAGCAAAGGACTAGCGGGAGCGGAGACCCAGTACTTC. Translation gives CASSKGLAGAETQYF. Filled out from reference TRBV14 and TRBJ2-5, the complete variable domain reads EAGVTQFPSHSVIEKGQTVTLRCDPISGHDNLYWYRRVMGKEIKFLLHFVKESKQDESGMPNNRFLAERTGGTYSTLKVQPAELEDSGVYFCASSKGLAGAETQYFGPGTRLLVL.

This clonotype has just a few counts. The chain combines TRBV20-1 with TRBJ2-2, with D unresolved. Germline lookup yields CDR1 DFQATT and CDR2 SNEGSKA (reference sequence). V was shortened by 1 base and J by 0 bases, with 9 bases between the two germline ends. CDR3 length equals 15 residues. CDR3 loop: CSARGPVANTGELFF. The CDR3 DNA is TGCAGTGCTAGAGGCCCGGTCGCGAACACCGGGGAGCTGTTTTTT.

The chain recombines TRBV20-1 with TRBJ2-3; 9 bases are shared with TRBD2. The CDR3 is 12 amino acids. Germline V gene lookup returns CDR1 DFQATT and CDR2 SNEGSKA (reference sequence). V was pared by 6 bases and J by 11 bases, with 9 bases of the junction left unmatched. CDR3 loop: CSAPEAGGLQYF. The CDR3 DNA reads as TGCAGTGCCCCCGAAGCGGGAGGCTTGCAGTATTTT.

V and J are TRBV6-5 and TRBJ2-7; D perhaps matches TRBD2 (5 bases). This CDR3 has 13 amino acids. Trimming took 6 bases from V and 2 from J, leaving 11 bases between them. Germline CDR1 reads MNHEY; CDR2 reads SVGAGI. The CDR3 coding sequence is TGTGCCAGCAGGCCCAGAGCGGCCTACGAGCAGTACTTC. It is translated as CASRPRAAYEQYF.

V gene TRBV20-1 combines with J gene TRBJ2-3; tentative D call: TRBD1 (6 bases). V gave up 2 bases and J gave up 8 bases, with 17 bases separating them. The CDR3 extends over 14 amino acids. Germline V gives CDR1 DFQATT, CDR2 SNEGSKA (reference sequence). The CDR3 sequence: CSARPDRFVGTQYF. The CDR3 bases are TGCAGTGCTAGACCTGACAGGTTCGTGGGTACGCAGTATTTT.

The chain joins TRBV7-9 to TRBJ2-5, with 11 nucleotides matching TRBD2. Germline CDR1 and CDR2: SEHNR and FQNEAQ (reference sequence). This CDR3 has 16 residues. Trimming took 4 bases from V and 4 from J; bases not matched to a gene: 8. CDR3 sequence reads: CASSSETSGIVETQYF. CDR3 in DNA: TGTGCCAGCAGCTCAGAGACTAGCGGGATTGTAGAGACCCAGTACTTC.

This sequence joins TRBV7-2 and TRBJ1-1, with D possibly matching TRBD1 (6 bases). This CDR3 is 15 amino acids long. Germline V CDR1 and CDR2: SGHTA, FQGNSA. Trimming removed 1 base from V and 1 base from J, with 10 bases in between. CDR3 bases: TGTGCCAGCAGCTTAGGAGGGACACCGAACACTGAAGCTTTCTTT. This encodes CASSLGGTPNTEAFF.

The DNA for the CDR3 is TGCGCCAGCAGCCACCGAACAGGTAAAGAGCAGTTCTTC. Translation: CASSHRTGKEQFF. The J gene is TRBJ2-1, the V gene TRBV4-3, with a possible D match to TRBD1 (5 bases). The V and J ends lost 3 bases and 10 bases respectively, with 13 bases between them. The CDR3 runs to 13 residues. Germline loops: CDR1 LGHNA, CDR2 YSLEER.

This clonotype was found a few times. The chain carries TRBV12-3 or TRBV12-4 and TRBJ1-1, with no clear D. CDR3 length: 14 amino acids. V lost 5 bases and J lost 2, with 12 bases in between. The CDR3 is CASSPQISNTEAFF. CDR3 DNA: TGTGCCAGCAGTCCTCAGATTAGTAACACTGAAGCTTTCTTT.

Concerning this clonotype: A read error may account for a junction end that differs from germline. The chain couples TRBV7-2 to TRBJ2-7; D is uncertain. This CDR3 is 15 amino acids long. Per the germline V gene, CDR1 is SGHTA and CDR2 is FQGNSA. CDR3: CASSFWRASGAEEYF. CDR3 DNA: TGTGCCAGCAGCTTTTGGAGAGCGTCAGGCGCCGAGGAGTACTTC.

This clonotype appeared many times. The CDR3 bases are TGCGCCAGCAGCTTGTTTACTAGCGGGACCACCGGGGAGCTGTTTTTT. Protein sequence: CASSLFTSGTTGELFF. The V call is TRBV5-1, the J call TRBJ2-2, with 10 bases that match TRBD2. Trimming at V came to 1 base and at J to 4 bases, leaving 4 bases not matched to a gene. CDR1 and CDR2 from the germline V gene are SGHRS and YFSETQ. The CDR3 spans 16 residues.